Each of the 17 T cell receptor beta chains below was sequenced from the same sample in a study of vaccination and CD4 T cells after COVID-19. Indicated treatment: roughly ten-day PBMC culture with coronavirus spike peptide pools or control peptides (ViraFEST assay). The antigens for these receptors are not known. Researchers used the Oncomine TCR Beta short-read assay to sequence DNA from cultured CD4+ T cells. One entry per CDR3 protein results from TCRdb running MiXCR on the PCR reads. This table has about 19,000 distinct CDR3 sequences, 40% to 65% appearing once. This specimen consisted of CD4+ T cells from blood, cultured in vitro, obtained before SARS-CoV-2 vaccination. These receptors originate from a human donor who had recovered from COVID-19.

This clonotype was picked up a small number of times. The chain has TRBV2 and TRBJ1-1; D is unclear. V gave up 3 bases and J gave up 3 bases, with 11 bases separating them. CDR3 size: 14 residues. Germline loops: CDR1 SNHLY, CDR2 FYNNEI. This chain's CDR3 is CASSEAVAYTEAFF. The CDR3 DNA reads as TGTGCCAGCAGTGAGGCTGTGGCCTACACTGAAGCTTTCTTT.

This clonotype has a handful of counts. The V gene is TRBV9, the J gene TRBJ1-2; D unclear. V gave up 3 bases and J gave up 0 bases, with 0 bases separating them. Germline CDR1 and CDR2: SGDLS and YYNGEE. This CDR3 is 11 amino acids long. CDR3 loop: CASSANYGYTF. As DNA, the CDR3 is TGTGCCAGCAGCGCTAACTATGGCTACACCTTC.

This sequence joins TRBV7-2 and TRBJ2-2; unclear D gene. This CDR3 is 16 amino acids long. V lost 0 bases, J lost 4 bases, and 12 bases lay in between. The germline V gene encodes CDR1 SGHTA and CDR2 FQGNSA. CDR3 residues: CASSLATALSTGELFF. In nucleotides, the CDR3 is TGTGCCAGCAGCTTAGCCACAGCACTAAGCACCGGGGAGCTGTTTTTT.

This clonotype has a single count. The genes are TRBV6-1 and TRBJ1-1, with 9 bases matching TRBD1. J gave up 3 bases and V 6 bases, and 5 bases lay outside the gene matches. This CDR3 spans 14 amino acids. Per germline, CDR1 MNHNS and CDR2 SASEGT. The CDR3: CASSGGQGDTEAFF. The CDR3 DNA follows: TGTGCCAGCAGCGGGGGACAGGGAGACACTGAAGCTTTCTTT.

J is TRBJ1-2 and V is TRBV6-1; D unclear. CDR3 length: 13 amino acids. Germline CDR1 MNHNS, CDR2 SASEGT. V was cut by 8 bases and J by 4 bases, with 14 bases left in between. The CDR3 region is CASGPGLPYGYTF. DNA of the CDR3: TGTGCCAGCGGACCGGGCCTTCCCTATGGCTACACCTTC.

There are a few counts of this clonotype. This chain connects TRBV7-2 to TRBJ1-2; 8 bases are a match to TRBD1. CDR1 and CDR2 from the germline V gene are SGHTA and FQGNSA. There are 14 residues in the CDR3. V lost 4 bases, J lost 4 bases, and 5 bases stayed unmatched. CDR3 sequence reads: CASSYLGQGYGYTF. CDR3 in DNA: TGTGCCAGCAGCTACTTAGGACAGGGCTATGGCTACACCTTC.

This clonotype was observed a single time. This chain joins TRBV6-5 and TRBJ1-5, with TRBD1 as a possible D gene (5 bases). The length of the CDR3 is 15 residues. Germline CDR1 reads MNHEY; CDR2 reads SVGAGI. The V end lost 2 bases, the J end lost 2 bases, and 10 bases lay between the germline ends. In DNA form, the CDR3 reads TGTGCCAGCAGTTACGGCCGGGACGGCAATCAGCCCCAGCATTTT. Translating gives CASSYGRDGNQPQHF.

In regard to this clonotype: This may come from a read error, since a much larger clone is one base off. The V gene is TRBV2, the J gene TRBJ2-6; D is unclear. Germline CDR1 reads SNHLY; CDR2 reads FYNNEI. The CDR3 covers 17 residues. V was cut by 4 bases and J by 4 bases, with 17 bases left in between. The CDR3 DNA is TGTGCCAGCAGTGCCCTCAGGATGCACGCGGGGGCCAACGTCCTGACTTTC. This translates into CASSALRMHAGANVLTF.

This clonotype was counted a single time. This chain uses TRBV30 with TRBJ1-5; tentatively, D is TRBD1 (6 bases). The CDR3 is made up of 13 amino acids. Germline CDR1 GTSNPN, CDR2 SVGIG (reference sequence). V was clipped by 2 bases and J by 6 bases, with 11 bases between them. The CDR3 nucleotides are TGTGCCTGGAGTTTGGGGGCAGGTCAGCCCCAGCATTTT. The encoded protein is CAWSLGAGQPQHF.

The chain links TRBV2 to TRBJ2-7; D is unclear. CDR1 and CDR2 (germline): SNHLY, FYNNEI. The CDR3 has 14 amino acids. Trimming took off 4 bases at V and 2 bases at J, with 12 bases between the two ends. CDR3 region: CASSVTFGPYEQYF. The CDR3 nucleotides read TGTGCCAGCAGTGTTACTTTTGGCCCCTACGAGCAGTACTTC.

A single count supports this clonotype. The rearrangement links TRBV20-1 to TRBJ1-4, with D unclear. Germline CDR1 reads DFQATT; CDR2 reads SNEGSKA (reference sequence). Trimming pared 3 bases from V and 7 bases from J, leaving 9 bases between. The CDR3 has 12 residues. CDR3 in DNA: TGCAGTGCTAGGAACATAGGTGAAAAACTGTTTTTT. This sequence encodes CSARNIGEKLFF.

The CDR3 region has the DNA TGTGCCAGCAATCAGGGGGCGAATGACTATGGCTACACCTTC. It is translated as CASNQGANDYGYTF. This chain uses TRBV6-2 or TRBV6-3 with TRBJ1-2, with TRBD1 matching over 8 bases. The junction had 7 bases not matched to a gene; V was cut back by 7 bases and J by 3 bases. The CDR3 runs 14 residues. Germline CDR1 reads MNHEY; CDR2 reads SVGEGT.

Written as DNA, the CDR3 is TGTGCCAGTAGTATAGGTAGCGGGAGTATCGATGAGCAGTTCTTC. Translating it yields CASSIGSGSIDEQFF. J is TRBJ2-1 and V is TRBV19, with 9 bases that match TRBD2. V was pared by 1 base and J by 8 bases, with 6 bases of the junction left unmatched. CDR3 length: 15 amino acids. Looked up from germline, CDR1 is LNHDA and CDR2 is SQIVND (reference sequence). The whole variable domain, filled in from reference TRBV19 and TRBJ2-1, reads DGGITQSPKYLFRKEGQNVTLSCEQNLNHDAMYWYRQDPGQGLRLIYYSQIVNDFQKGDIAEGYSVSREKKESFPLTVTSAQKNPTAFYLCASSIGSGSIDEQFFGPGTRLTVL.

The rearrangement uses TRBV6-1 and TRBJ1-5; 12 nucleotides match TRBD1. The CDR3 has 19 residues. J lost 0 bases, V lost 6 bases, and 12 bases had no gene match. From germline, CDR1 is MNHNS and CDR2 SASEGT. CDR3 residues: CASSIGRDRGLYSNQPQHF. In DNA, the CDR3 is TGTGCCAGCAGCATAGGCCGGGACAGGGGGCTTTATAGCAATCAGCCCCAGCATTTT.

The V and J genes are TRBV12-3 or TRBV12-4 and TRBJ1-2; D is perhaps TRBD1 (6 bases). Trimming pared 2 bases from V and 5 bases from J, leaving 15 bases between. The CDR3 has 15 residues. The CDR3 reads CASSLFGGRRYGYTF. CDR3 coding DNA: TGTGCCAGCAGTTTATTCGGGGGGCGCAGATATGGCTACACCTTC.

V and J are TRBV6-1 and TRBJ1-5; no clear D gene. The CDR3 totals 12 residues. Germline V CDR1 and CDR2: MNHNS, SASEGT. Trimming took off 6 bases at V and 5 bases at J, with 8 bases between the two ends. CDR3 sequence (DNA): TGTGCCAGCAGAACGGGTGATCAGCCCCAGCATTTT. Translation gives CASRTGDQPQHF.

In its sample, this clonotype was seen once. The chain uses TRBV18 and TRBJ2-7; D is undetermined. This CDR3 spans 13 amino acids. Trimming stripped 5 bases from V and 6 bases from J, with 14 bases between. Germline V gives CDR1 KGHSH, CDR2 LQKENI. The CDR3 DNA reads as TGTGCCAGCTCAGTAAAGGATTTGGGCGAGCAGTACTTC. Protein: CASSVKDLGEQYF.